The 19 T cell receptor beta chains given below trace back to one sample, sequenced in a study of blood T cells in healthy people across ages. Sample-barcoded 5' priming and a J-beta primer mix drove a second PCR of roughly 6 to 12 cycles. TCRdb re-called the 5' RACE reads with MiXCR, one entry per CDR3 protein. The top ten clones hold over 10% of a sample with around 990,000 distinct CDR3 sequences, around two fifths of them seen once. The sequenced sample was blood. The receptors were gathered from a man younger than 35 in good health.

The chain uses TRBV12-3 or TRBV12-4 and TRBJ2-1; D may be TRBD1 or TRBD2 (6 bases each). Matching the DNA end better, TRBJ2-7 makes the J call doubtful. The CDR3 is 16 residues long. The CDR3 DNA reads TGTGCCAGCAGTGAGGAGGGACACACATCCTACAATGAGCAGTACTTC. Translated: CASSEEGHTSYNEQYF.

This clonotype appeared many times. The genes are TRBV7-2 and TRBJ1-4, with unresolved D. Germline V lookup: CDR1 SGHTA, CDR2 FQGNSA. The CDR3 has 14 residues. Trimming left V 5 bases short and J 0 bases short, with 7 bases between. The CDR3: CASSPEATNEKLFF. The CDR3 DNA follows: TGTGCCAGCAGCCCTGAGGCAACTAATGAAAAACTGTTTTTT.

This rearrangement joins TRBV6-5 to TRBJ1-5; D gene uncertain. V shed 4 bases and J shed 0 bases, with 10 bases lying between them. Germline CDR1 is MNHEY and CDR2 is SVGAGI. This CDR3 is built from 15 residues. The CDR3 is CASSSKAGSNQPQHF. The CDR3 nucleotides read TGTGCCAGCAGTTCCAAGGCAGGTAGCAATCAGCCCCAGCATTTT.

The CDR3 nucleotides read TGCAGCGTTGATGGGGGGGCCACTGAAGCTTTCTTT. It translates to CSVDGGATEAFF. V and J are TRBV29-1 and TRBJ1-1; tentative D call: TRBD1 (6 bases). The V and J ends lost 3 bases and 4 bases respectively, with 9 bases between them. The CDR3 has 12 amino acids. Germline CDR1 reads SQVTM; CDR2 reads ANQGSEA. Full variable domain (missing parts from reference TRBV29-1 and TRBJ1-1): SAVISQKPSRDICQRGTSLTIQCQVDSQVTMMFWYRQQPGQSLTLIATANQGSEATYESGFVIDKFPISRPNLTFSTLTVSNMSPEDSSIYLCSVDGGATEAFFGQGTRLTVV.

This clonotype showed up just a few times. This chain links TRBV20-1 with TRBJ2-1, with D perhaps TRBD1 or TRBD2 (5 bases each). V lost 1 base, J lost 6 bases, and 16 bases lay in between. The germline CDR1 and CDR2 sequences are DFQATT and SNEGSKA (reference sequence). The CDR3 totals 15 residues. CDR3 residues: CSARARQGVINEQFF. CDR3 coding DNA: TGCAGTGCTAGAGCGCGGCAGGGAGTAATCAATGAGCAGTTCTTC.

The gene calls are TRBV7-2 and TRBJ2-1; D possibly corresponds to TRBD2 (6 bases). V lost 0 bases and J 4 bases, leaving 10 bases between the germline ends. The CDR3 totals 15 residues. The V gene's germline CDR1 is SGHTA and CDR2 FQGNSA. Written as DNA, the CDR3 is TGTGCCAGCAGCTTAGCCCGGGACTTTTACAATGAGCAGTTCTTC. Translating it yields CASSLARDFYNEQFF.

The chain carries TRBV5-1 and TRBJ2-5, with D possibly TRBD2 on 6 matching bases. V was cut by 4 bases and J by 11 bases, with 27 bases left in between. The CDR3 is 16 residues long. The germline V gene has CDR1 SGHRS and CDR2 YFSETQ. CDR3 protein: CASSPPPGLIYNEQYF. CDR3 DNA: TGCGCCAGCAGCCCACCGCCAGGACTAATCTACAATGAGCAGTACTTC. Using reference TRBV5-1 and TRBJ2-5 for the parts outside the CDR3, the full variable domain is KAGVTQTPRYLIKTRGQQVTLSCSPISGHRSVSWYQQTPGQGLQFLFEYFSETQRNKGNFPGRFSGRQFSNSRSEMNVSTLELGDSALYLCASSPPPGLIYNEQYFGPGTRLLVL.

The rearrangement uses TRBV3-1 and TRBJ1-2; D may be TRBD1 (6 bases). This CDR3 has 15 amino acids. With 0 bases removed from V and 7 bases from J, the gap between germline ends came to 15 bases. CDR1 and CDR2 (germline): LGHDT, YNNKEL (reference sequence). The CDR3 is CASSQDLGTPSGYTF. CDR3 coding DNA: TGTGCCAGCAGCCAAGATCTTGGGACACCAAGTGGCTACACCTTC.

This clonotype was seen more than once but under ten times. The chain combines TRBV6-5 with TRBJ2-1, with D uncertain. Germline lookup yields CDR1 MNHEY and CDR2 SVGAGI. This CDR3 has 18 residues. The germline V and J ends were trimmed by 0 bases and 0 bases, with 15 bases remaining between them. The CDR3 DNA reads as TGTGCCAGCAGTTACTCTCCTGGCAGCTTCAGCTCCTACAATGAGCAGTTCTTC. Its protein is CASSYSPGSFSSYNEQFF.

The CDR3 loop reads CSVEDPSGRLVGETQYF. CDR3 DNA: TGCAGCGTTGAAGATCCTAGCGGGAGGTTGGTCGGGGAGACCCAGTACTTC. The J gene is TRBJ2-5, the V gene TRBV29-1; 11 nucleotides agree with TRBD2. The CDR3 consists of 17 residues. Germline CDR1 is SQVTM and CDR2 is ANQGSEA. Trimming took 0 bases from V and 5 from J; bases not matched to a gene: 11. The full variable domain, rest sourced from reference TRBV29-1 and TRBJ2-5, is SAVISQKPSRDICQRGTSLTIQCQVDSQVTMMFWYRQQPGQSLTLIATANQGSEATYESGFVIDKFPISRPNLTFSTLTVSNMSPEDSSIYLCSVEDPSGRLVGETQYFGPGTRLLVL.

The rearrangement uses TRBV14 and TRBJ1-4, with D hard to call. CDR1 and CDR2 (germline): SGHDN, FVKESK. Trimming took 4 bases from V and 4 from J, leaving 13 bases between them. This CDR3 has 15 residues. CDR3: CASSLGNSLNEKLFF. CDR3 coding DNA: TGTGCCAGCAGCCTGGGGAATTCCCTTAATGAAAAACTGTTTTTT. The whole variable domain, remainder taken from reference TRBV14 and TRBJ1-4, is EAGVTQFPSHSVIEKGQTVTLRCDPISGHDNLYWYRRVMGKEIKFLLHFVKESKQDESGMPNNRFLAERTGGTYSTLKVQPAELEDSGVYFCASSLGNSLNEKLFFGSGTQLSVL.

CDR3: CASSQGLAGGLSTDTQYF. The CDR3 DNA reads TGCGCCAGCAGCCAAGGGCTAGCGGGGGGTCTCAGCACAGATACGCAGTATTTT. The V and J genes are TRBV4-3 and TRBJ2-3; 11 bases map to TRBD2. The CDR3 is 18 residues long. Germline V gene sequence: CDR1 LGHNA, CDR2 YSLEER. V shed 1 base and J 0 bases; nucleotides not matched to a gene: 6.

CDR3 residues: CASSQEWGGYTF. CDR3 sequence (DNA): TGCGCCAGCAGCCAAGAATGGGGAGGCTACACCTTC. This rearrangement joins TRBV4-1 to TRBJ1-2, with unresolved D. In germline, CDR1 is MGHRA, CDR2 YSYEKL. V was clipped by 0 bases and J by 8 bases, with 7 bases between them. CDR3 length: 12 amino acids.

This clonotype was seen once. CDR3 coding DNA: TGTGCCAGCAACCCCTGGGGGGACAGGGAAGTAGAGACCCAGTACTTC. Translating it yields CASNPWGDREVETQYF. The V call is TRBV9, the J call TRBJ2-5; TRBD1 matches at 9 bases. This CDR3 has 16 amino acids. Trimming cost V 6 bases and J 4 bases; bases outside gene matches: 13. Germline loops: CDR1 SGDLS, CDR2 YYNGEE.

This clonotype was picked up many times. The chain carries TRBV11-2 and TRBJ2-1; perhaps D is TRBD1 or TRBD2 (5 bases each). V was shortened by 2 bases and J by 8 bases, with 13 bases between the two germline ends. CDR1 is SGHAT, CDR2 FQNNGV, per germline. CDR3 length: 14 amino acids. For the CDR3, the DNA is TGTGCCAGCAGCTTAACGGGACCCTTCCATGAGCAGTTCTTC. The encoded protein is CASSLTGPFHEQFF.

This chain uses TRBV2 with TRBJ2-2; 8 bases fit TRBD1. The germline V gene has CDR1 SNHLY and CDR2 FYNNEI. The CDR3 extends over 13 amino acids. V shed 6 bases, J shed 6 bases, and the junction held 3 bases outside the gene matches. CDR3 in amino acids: CASRTGASGELFF. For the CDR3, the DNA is TGTGCCAGCAGGACAGGGGCATCCGGGGAGCTGTTTTTT. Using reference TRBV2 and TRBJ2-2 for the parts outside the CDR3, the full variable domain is EPEVTQTPSHQVTQMGQEVILRCVPISNHLYFYWYRQILGQKVEFLVSFYNNEISEKSEIFDDQFSVERPDGSNFTLKIRSTKLEDSAMYFCASRTGASGELFFGEGSRLTVL.

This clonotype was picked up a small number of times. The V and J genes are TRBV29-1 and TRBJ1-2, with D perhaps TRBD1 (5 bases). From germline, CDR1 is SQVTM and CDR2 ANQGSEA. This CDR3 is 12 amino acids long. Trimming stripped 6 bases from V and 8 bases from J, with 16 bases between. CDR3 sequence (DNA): TGCAGCGTCGGACACCCTCGAAGGGGCTACACCTTC. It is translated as CSVGHPRRGYTF. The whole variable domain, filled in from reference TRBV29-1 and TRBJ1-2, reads SAVISQKPSRDICQRGTSLTIQCQVDSQVTMMFWYRQQPGQSLTLIATANQGSEATYESGFVIDKFPISRPNLTFSTLTVSNMSPEDSSIYLCSVGHPRRGYTFGSGTRLTVV.

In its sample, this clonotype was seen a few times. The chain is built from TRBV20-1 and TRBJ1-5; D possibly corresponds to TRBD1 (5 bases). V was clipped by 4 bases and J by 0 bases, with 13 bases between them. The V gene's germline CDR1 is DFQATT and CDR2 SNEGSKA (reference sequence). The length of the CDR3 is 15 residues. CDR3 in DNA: TGCAGTGCTACGCGGGGGGGTGATAGCAATCAGCCCCAGCATTTT. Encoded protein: CSATRGGDSNQPQHF.

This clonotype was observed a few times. The CDR3 DNA follows: TGTGCCAGCATTAGAGACAGGGTGGATCAGCCCCAGCATTTT. This sequence encodes CASIRDRVDQPQHF. This rearrangement joins TRBV6-1 to TRBJ1-5; 7 positions match TRBD1. The CDR3 runs 14 residues. J was trimmed by 5 bases and V by 7 bases; bases with no gene match: 8. Germline CDR1 is MNHNS and CDR2 is SASEGT.